The present entry profiles one TCR beta chain with its context. This CDR3 is 13 amino acids long. V was shortened by 0 bases and J by 4 bases, with 9 bases between the two germline ends. Germline V gene sequence: CDR1 GTSNPN, CDR2 SVGIG (reference sequence). This entry comes from a study of chemoradiotherapy in HPV16-positive cancers. Over chemoradiotherapy, repertoires were sampled more than once. The repertoire was sequenced with immunoSEQ multiplex PCR; TCRdb's copy has only in-frame clones and lacks some. The sample consists of 9,500 to 15,000 clones, around 85% of them appearing once. Sampling was carried out from a patient who underwent chemoradiotherapy. The receptor's source is a human donor with HPV-associated anogenital cancer. The J gene is TRBJ1-1, the V gene TRBV30, with unresolved D. CDR3 bases: TGTGCCTGGAGTGTACGATGGGGCACTGAAGCTTTCTTT. This encodes CAWSVRWGTEAFF.